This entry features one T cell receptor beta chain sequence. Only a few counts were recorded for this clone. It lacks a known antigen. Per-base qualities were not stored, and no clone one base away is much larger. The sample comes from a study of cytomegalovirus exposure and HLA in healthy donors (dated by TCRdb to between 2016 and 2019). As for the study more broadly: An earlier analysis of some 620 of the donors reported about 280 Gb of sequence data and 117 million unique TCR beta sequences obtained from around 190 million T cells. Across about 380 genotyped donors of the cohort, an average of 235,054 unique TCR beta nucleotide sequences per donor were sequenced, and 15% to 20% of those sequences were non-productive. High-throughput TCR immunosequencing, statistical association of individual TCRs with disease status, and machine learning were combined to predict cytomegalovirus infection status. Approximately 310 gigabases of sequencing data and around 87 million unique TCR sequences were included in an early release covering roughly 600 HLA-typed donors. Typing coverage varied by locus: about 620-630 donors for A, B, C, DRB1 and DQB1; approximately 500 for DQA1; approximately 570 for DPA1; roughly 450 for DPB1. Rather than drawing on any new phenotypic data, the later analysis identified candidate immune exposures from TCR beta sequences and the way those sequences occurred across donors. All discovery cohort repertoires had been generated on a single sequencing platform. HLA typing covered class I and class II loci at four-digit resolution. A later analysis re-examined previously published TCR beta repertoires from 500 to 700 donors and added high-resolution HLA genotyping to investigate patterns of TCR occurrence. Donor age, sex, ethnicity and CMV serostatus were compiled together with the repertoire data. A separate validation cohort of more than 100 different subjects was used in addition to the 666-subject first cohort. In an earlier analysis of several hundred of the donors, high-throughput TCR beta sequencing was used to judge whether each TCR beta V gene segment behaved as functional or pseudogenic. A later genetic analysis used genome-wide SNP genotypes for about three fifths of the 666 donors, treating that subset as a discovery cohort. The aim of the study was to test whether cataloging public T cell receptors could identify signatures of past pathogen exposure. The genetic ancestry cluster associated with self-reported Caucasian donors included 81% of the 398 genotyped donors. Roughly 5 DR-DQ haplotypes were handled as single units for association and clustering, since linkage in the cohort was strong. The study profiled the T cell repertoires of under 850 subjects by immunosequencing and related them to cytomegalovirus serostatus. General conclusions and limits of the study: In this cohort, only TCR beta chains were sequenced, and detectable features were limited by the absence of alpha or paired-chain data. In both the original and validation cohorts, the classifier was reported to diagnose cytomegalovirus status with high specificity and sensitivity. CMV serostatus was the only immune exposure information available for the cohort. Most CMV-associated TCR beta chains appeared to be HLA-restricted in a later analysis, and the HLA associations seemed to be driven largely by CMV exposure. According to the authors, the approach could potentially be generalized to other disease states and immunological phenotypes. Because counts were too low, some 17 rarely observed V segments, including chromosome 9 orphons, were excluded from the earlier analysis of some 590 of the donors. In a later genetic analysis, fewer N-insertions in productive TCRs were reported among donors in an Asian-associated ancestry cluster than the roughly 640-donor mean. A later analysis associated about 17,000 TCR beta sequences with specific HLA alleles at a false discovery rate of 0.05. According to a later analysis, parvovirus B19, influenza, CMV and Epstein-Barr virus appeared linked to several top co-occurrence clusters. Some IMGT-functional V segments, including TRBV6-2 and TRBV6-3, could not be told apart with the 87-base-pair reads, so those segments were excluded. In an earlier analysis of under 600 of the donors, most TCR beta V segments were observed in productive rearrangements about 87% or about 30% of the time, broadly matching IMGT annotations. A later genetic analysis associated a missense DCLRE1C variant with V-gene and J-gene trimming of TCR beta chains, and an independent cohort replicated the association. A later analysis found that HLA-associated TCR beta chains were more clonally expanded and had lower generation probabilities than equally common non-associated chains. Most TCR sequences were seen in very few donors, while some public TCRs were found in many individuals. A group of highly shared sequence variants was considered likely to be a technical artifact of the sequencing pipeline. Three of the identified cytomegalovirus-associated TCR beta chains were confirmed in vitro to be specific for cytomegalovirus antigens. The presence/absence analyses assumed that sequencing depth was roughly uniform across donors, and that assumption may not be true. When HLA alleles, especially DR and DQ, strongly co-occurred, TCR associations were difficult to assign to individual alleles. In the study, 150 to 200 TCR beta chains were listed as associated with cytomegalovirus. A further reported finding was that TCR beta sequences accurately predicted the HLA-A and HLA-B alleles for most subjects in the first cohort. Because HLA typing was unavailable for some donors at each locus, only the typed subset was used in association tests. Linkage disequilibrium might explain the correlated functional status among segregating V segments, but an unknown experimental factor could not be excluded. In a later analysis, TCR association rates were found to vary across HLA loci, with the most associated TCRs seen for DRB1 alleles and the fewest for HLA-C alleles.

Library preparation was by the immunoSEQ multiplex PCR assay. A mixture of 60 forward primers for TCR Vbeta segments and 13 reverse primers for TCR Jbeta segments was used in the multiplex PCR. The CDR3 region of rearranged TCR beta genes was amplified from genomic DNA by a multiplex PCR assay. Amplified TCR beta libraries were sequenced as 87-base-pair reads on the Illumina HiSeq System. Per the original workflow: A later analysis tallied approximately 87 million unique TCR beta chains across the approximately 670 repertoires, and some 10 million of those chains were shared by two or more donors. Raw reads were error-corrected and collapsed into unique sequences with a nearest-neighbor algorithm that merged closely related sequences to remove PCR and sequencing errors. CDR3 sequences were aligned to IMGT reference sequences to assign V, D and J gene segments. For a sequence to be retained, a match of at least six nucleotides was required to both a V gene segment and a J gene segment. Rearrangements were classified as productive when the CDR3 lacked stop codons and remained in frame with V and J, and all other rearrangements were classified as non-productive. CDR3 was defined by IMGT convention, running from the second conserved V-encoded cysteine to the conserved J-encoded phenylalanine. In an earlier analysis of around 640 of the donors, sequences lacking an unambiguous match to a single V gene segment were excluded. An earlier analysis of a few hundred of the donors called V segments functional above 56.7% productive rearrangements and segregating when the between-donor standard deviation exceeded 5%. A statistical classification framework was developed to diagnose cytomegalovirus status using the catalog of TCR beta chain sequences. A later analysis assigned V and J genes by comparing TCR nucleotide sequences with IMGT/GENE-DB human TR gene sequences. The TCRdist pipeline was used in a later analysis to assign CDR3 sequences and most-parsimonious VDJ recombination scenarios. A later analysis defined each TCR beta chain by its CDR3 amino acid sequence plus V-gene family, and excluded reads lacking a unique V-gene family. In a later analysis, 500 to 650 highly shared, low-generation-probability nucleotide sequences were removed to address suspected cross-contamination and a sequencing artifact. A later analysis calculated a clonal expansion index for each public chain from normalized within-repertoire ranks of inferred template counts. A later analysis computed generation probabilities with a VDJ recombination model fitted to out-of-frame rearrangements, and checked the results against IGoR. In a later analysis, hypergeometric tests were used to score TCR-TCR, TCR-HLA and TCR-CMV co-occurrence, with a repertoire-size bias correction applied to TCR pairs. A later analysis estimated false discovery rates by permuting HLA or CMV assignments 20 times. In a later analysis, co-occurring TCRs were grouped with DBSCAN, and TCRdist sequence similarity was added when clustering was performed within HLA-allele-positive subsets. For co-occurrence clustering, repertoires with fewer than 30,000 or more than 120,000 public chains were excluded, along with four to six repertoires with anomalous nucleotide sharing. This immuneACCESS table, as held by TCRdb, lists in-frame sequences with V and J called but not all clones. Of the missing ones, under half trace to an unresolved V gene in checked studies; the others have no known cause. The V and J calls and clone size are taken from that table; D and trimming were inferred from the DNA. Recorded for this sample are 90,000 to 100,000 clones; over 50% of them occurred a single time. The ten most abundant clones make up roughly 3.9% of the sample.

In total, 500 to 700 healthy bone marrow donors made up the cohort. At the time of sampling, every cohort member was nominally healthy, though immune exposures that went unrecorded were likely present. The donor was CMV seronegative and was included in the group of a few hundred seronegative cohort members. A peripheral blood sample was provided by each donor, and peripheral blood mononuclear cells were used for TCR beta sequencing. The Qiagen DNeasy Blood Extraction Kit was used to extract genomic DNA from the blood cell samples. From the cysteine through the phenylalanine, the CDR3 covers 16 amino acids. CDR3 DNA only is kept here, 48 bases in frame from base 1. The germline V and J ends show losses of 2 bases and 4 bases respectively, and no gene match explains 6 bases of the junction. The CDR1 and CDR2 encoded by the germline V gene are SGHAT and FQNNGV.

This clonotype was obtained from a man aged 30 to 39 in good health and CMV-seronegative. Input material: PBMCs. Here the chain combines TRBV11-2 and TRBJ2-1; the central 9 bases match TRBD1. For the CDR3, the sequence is CASSLRAGQGYNEQFF. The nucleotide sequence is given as TGTGCCAGCAGCTTACGTGCGGGACAGGGATACAATGAGCAGTTCTTC.